These 20 T cell receptor beta chains were all obtained from the same sample, sequenced in a study of blood T cell repertoires in COVID-19. Sequencing was performed with immunoSEQ multiplex PCR; in TCRdb, only in-frame clones are kept and a portion is missing. The repertoire holds about 180,000 clones, with around 86% as singletons. Source material: peripheral blood. These receptors were obtained from a woman aged 25 to 39 with active or convalescent COVID-19.

The chain recombines TRBV9 with TRBJ2-2, with 16 bases identical to TRBD2. V shed 3 bases, J shed 3 bases, and the junction held 2 bases outside the gene matches. The CDR3 has 17 residues. Germline-derived CDR1 and CDR2 are SGDLS and YYNGEE. CDR3 bases: TGTGCCAGCAGCGCGGGACTAGCGGGAGGGTACACCGGGGAGCTGTTTTTT. Residues: CASSAGLAGGYTGELFF.

This clone has more than one count but fewer than ten. This sequence joins TRBV30 and TRBJ1-5; D gene unclear. CDR3 length: 14 amino acids. V lost 5 bases and J lost 7, with 18 bases in between. Per the germline V gene, CDR1 is GTSNPN and CDR2 is SVGIG (reference sequence). The CDR3 spells CAWAGDRVRQPQHF. The CDR3 DNA follows: TGTGCCTGGGCGGGAGATCGGGTTCGGCAGCCCCAGCATTTT.

This sequence joins TRBV7-9 and TRBJ2-4, with 12 bases matching TRBD2. Germline V gene data show CDR1 as SEHNR and CDR2 as FQNEAQ (reference sequence). V dropped 5 bases and J dropped 1; count of bases not matched to a gene: 12. The CDR3 covers 19 residues. In DNA form, the CDR3 reads TGTGCCAGCAGCCCGATGCTAGCGGGAGGGTTTTGGGCCAAAAACATTCAGTACTTC. Its protein is CASSPMLAGGFWAKNIQYF. Supplemented by reference TRBV7-9 and TRBJ2-4, the full variable domain reads DTGVSQNPRHKITKRGQNVTFRCDPISEHNRLYWYRQTLGQGPEFLTYFQNEAQLEKSRLLSDRFSAERPKGSFSTLEIQRTEQGDSAMYLCASSPMLAGGFWAKNIQYFGAGTRLSVL.

The rearrangement uses TRBV5-4 and TRBJ2-3; no firm D call. Trimming left V 2 bases short and J 4 bases short, with 5 bases between. The CDR3 sequence is 12 residues long. From germline, CDR1 is SGHNT and CDR2 YYREEE (reference sequence). CDR3 sequence: CASSFSSDTQYF. CDR3 sequence (DNA): TGTGCCAGCAGCTTCTCGTCAGATACGCAGTATTTT.

This rearrangement joins TRBV9 to TRBJ1-1, with TRBD1 matching over 10 bases. The CDR3 consists of 15 residues. V shed 4 bases, J shed 5 bases, and the junction held 8 bases outside the gene matches. The germline gives CDR1 SGDLS, CDR2 YYNGEE. The CDR3 region is CASSPRDRGFTEAFF. The CDR3 DNA sequence: TGTGCCAGCAGCCCCCGGGACAGGGGTTTTACTGAAGCTTTCTTT.

This clone was counted once. V usage is TRBV6-5 and J usage is TRBJ1-1; D call uncertain. Germline lookup yields CDR1 MNHEY and CDR2 SVGAGI. The CDR3 is 13 residues long. Trimming removed 7 bases from V and 1 base from J, with 10 bases in between. The CDR3 reads CASTQRENTEAFF. CDR3 coding DNA: TGTGCCAGCACCCAACGGGAGAACACTGAAGCTTTCTTT.

The J gene is TRBJ2-1, the V gene TRBV5-1; D remains ambiguous. Germline CDR1 and CDR2: SGHRS and YFSETQ. V was cut by 0 bases and J by 10 bases, with 8 bases left in between. This CDR3 is built from 12 residues. The CDR3 DNA reads TGCGCCAGCAGCTTGGCCGCGAGGGAGCAGTTCTTC. This translates into CASSLAAREQFF.

The rearrangement links TRBV6-5 to TRBJ1-1, with 8 bases aligning to TRBD1. The junction had 5 bases not matched to a gene; V was cut back by 7 bases and J by 4 bases. Germline V gene data show CDR1 as MNHEY and CDR2 as SVGAGI. This CDR3 comprises 13 residues. CDR3 in amino acids: CASTDRGFTEAFF. The CDR3 DNA reads as TGTGCCAGCACCGACAGGGGATTCACTGAAGCTTTCTTT.

This clone was found once. The chain employs TRBV6-5 and TRBJ1-1, with a possible D match to TRBD1 (5 bases). Trimming removed 5 bases at V and 0 bases at J, with 13 bases between. There are 15 residues in the CDR3. Germline V gene data show CDR1 as MNHEY and CDR2 as SVGAGI. CDR3 amino acids: CASSPTGLMNTEAFF. Here the CDR3 DNA reads TGTGCCAGCAGTCCTACGGGACTCATGAACACTGAAGCTTTCTTT.

The chain uses TRBV7-2 and TRBJ1-5, with D tentatively TRBD1 (6 bases). Looked up from germline, CDR1 is SGHTA and CDR2 is FQGNSA. The CDR3 sequence is 14 residues long. The V gene lost 3 bases and the J gene lost 3 bases, with 9 bases spanning the gap. The CDR3 is CASSLGHNNQPQHF. CDR3 nucleotides: TGTGCCAGCAGCTTGGGACACAACAATCAGCCCCAGCATTTT.

The chain carries TRBV29-1 and TRBJ1-2; TRBD1 aligns across 7 bases. CDR3 size: 14 residues. Germline lookup yields CDR1 SQVTM and CDR2 ANQGSEA. V shed 5 bases, J shed 2 bases, and the junction held 8 bases outside the gene matches. CDR3 sequence: CSVTLTTGNYGYTF. In DNA form, the CDR3 reads TGCAGCGTTACCCTAACGACAGGGAACTATGGCTACACCTTC.

The chain uses TRBV6-2 or TRBV6-3 and TRBJ1-1; D is unresolved. The CDR3 is 14 residues long. The ends were cut back, 6 bases at V and 1 base at J, with 12 bases in the middle. Looked up from germline, CDR1 is MNHEY and CDR2 is SVGEGT. The CDR3: CASSQLYPNTEAFF. As DNA, the CDR3 is TGTGCCAGCAGCCAACTTTACCCGAACACTGAAGCTTTCTTT.

The chain is built from TRBV2 and TRBJ2-7, with a weak D call TRBD2 (5 bases). With 7 bases removed from V and 7 bases from J, the gap between germline ends came to 20 bases. The germline gives CDR1 SNHLY, CDR2 FYNNEI. The CDR3 runs 14 residues. For the CDR3, the DNA is TGTGCCAGCAACCTCGATGGCATCGGCGGGGAGCAGTACTTC. Protein: CASNLDGIGGEQYF.

The V and J genes are TRBV5-6 and TRBJ2-5; 9 nucleotides line up with TRBD2. Germline-derived CDR1 and CDR2 are SGHDT and YYEEEE. The trim removed 4 bases at V and 4 bases at J, leaving 5 bases unmatched. This CDR3 contains 14 residues. The CDR3 region is CASSQKLAGETQYF. As DNA, the CDR3 is TGTGCCAGCAGCCAGAAACTAGCGGGAGAGACCCAGTACTTC.

V and J are TRBV2 and TRBJ2-7; D gene unclear. Germline CDR1 is SNHLY and CDR2 is FYNNEI. The CDR3 length is 16 residues. V was trimmed by 6 bases and J by 3 bases, leaving 21 bases between them. In nucleotides, the CDR3 is TGTGCCAGCAGCGATGGGCAGAAGTGGCTAATCTACGAGCAGTACTTC. Its protein product is CASSDGQKWLIYEQYF.

This clone appeared a few times. The chain joins TRBV19 to TRBJ2-1; 7 bases match TRBD1. In germline, CDR1 is LNHDA, CDR2 SQIVND (reference sequence). The CDR3 consists of 15 residues. V trimming: 3 bases; J trimming: 3 bases; junction bases outside the gene matches: 5. DNA for the CDR3: TGTGCCAGTAGTATCACCGCAGGGGGCTACAATGAGCAGTTCTTC. Translating gives CASSITAGGYNEQFF.

The genes are TRBV28 and TRBJ1-1; D call uncertain. Germline loops: CDR1 MDHEN, CDR2 SYDVKM. V was cut by 4 bases and J by 5 bases, with 14 bases left in between. The CDR3 runs to 14 residues. The CDR3 region is CASSSRSRVTEAFF. The CDR3 bases are TGTGCCAGCAGTTCCCGGTCGAGGGTGACTGAAGCTTTCTTT.

The chain couples TRBV29-1 to TRBJ2-2, with TRBD2 matching 11 bases. CDR3 size: 17 residues. Germline values: CDR1 SQVTM, CDR2 ANQGSEA. Trimming removed 2 bases from V and 1 base from J; junction bases left unmatched: 6. The CDR3 spells CSVETFLAGGNTGELFF. The DNA for the CDR3 is TGCAGCGTTGAAACCTTCCTAGCGGGGGGGAACACCGGGGAGCTGTTTTTT.

The chain links TRBV19 to TRBJ1-4, with TRBD1 as a possible D gene (5 bases). The ends were cut back, 7 bases at V and 8 bases at J, with 23 bases in the middle. Germline V gives CDR1 LNHDA, CDR2 SQIVND (reference sequence). This CDR3 has 16 amino acids. CDR3 in amino acids: CASNPTPIDRWEKLFF. In nucleotides, the CDR3 is TGTGCCAGTAACCCCACCCCCATTGACAGATGGGAAAAACTGTTTTTT.

This clone was counted once. V usage is TRBV2 and J usage is TRBJ1-1; TRBD1 is a possible D gene (6 bases). The CDR3 runs to 14 residues. From germline, CDR1 is SNHLY and CDR2 FYNNEI. V lost 5 bases and J lost 3, with 13 bases in between. The CDR3 loop reads CASSPQGRDTEAFF. The CDR3 DNA is TGTGCCAGCAGTCCACAGGGACGGGACACTGAAGCTTTCTTT.